The rows below give T cell receptor beta chains drawn from one sample of a study of cytomegalovirus exposure and HLA in healthy donors. Only in-frame clones appear in the TCRdb table, and some are missing; sequencing was by immunoSEQ multiplex PCR. The sample has 90,000 to 150,000 clones; about 73% are singletons. The sample was PBMCs. These receptors all come from a woman in her twenties or thirties in good health and CMV-seropositive. Both conserved end residues are part of each CDR3. The D gene is left open where the match is weak. A clone size is listed for some rows: how often the clone was seen (once, few, many), or a class if it is expanded.

len	j_gene	d_gene	abundance	v_gene	CDR3nt	CDR3aa
15	TRBJ1-2	NA	NA	TRBV7-2	TGTGCCAGCAGCTTAGATCCGGGAGGTGTCTATGGCTACACCTTC	CASSLDPGGVYGYTF
16	TRBJ1-5	NA	few	TRBV28	TGTGCCAGCAGGTTTAGAAAGGAGTATAGCAATCAGCCCCAGCATTTT	CASRFRKEYSNQPQHF
14	TRBJ2-1	TRBD2	NA	TRBV2	TGTGCCAGCAGTGTAGGCGGGGGGGCGATTGAGCAGTTCTTC	CASSVGGGAIEQFF
15	TRBJ2-2	TRBD2	few	TRBV19	TGTGCCAGTAGTTCCCGGGAGGGGAACACCGGGGAGCTGTTTTTT	CASSSREGNTGELFF
13	TRBJ2-5	NA	NA	TRBV30	TGTGCCTGGAGTGTCCGGAGCAGAGAGACCCAGTACTTC	CAWSVRSRETQYF
14	TRBJ2-5	TRBD1	NA	TRBV5-5	TGTGCCAGCAGCTTGGGACAGGGTGGAGAGACCCAGTACTTC	CASSLGQGGETQYF
12	TRBJ2-1	NA	NA	TRBV18	TGTGCCAGCTCATCCAGGTACGATGAGCAGTTCTTC	CASSSRYDEQFF
13	TRBJ1-1	NA	NA	TRBV5-5	TGTGCCAGCAGCTTGGACATGCCGACTGAAGCTTTCTTT	CASSLDMPTEAFF
17	TRBJ2-5	TRBD2	NA	TRBV5-4	TGTGCCAGCAGCCAAGGAGGAAGCGGGGGGTCCCAAGAGACCCAGTACTTC	CASSQGGSGGSQETQYF
15	TRBJ2-7	NA	NA	TRBV6-6	TGTGCCAGCAGTTACGGCCAGAATACGCTCTACGAGCAGTACTTC	CASSYGQNTLYEQYF
16	TRBJ2-6	TRBD1	NA	TRBV5-5	TGTGCCAGCAGCCCAACGACAGGGGCTGGGGCCAACGTCCTGACTTTC	CASSPTTGAGANVLTF
12	TRBJ1-1	NA	NA	TRBV7-9	TGTGCCAGCAGCAAAACAGGGCCTGAAGCTTTCTTT	CASSKTGPEAFF
13	TRBJ2-1	NA	NA	TRBV5-6	TGTGCCAGCAGCTTGGGACAGGTGGCTGAGCAGTTCTTC	CASSLGQVAEQFF
14	TRBJ1-5	NA	NA	TRBV27	TGTGCCAGCAGTTTAGGAGGGCCAGGGCAGCCCCAGCATTTT	CASSLGGPGQPQHF
13	TRBJ1-1	NA	NA	TRBV11-2	TGTGCCAGCAGCTCCCAGCAGGGAACTGAAGCTTTCTTT	CASSSQQGTEAFF
13	TRBJ1-2	TRBD1	NA	TRBV7-2	TGTGCCAGCAGCTTCGCAGGGGGCGTCGGCTACACCTTC	CASSFAGGVGYTF
12	TRBJ1-1	NA	NA	TRBV2	TGTGCCAGCAATATCAGGGGTCGCGAAGCTTTCTTT	CASNIRGREAFF
20	TRBJ2-6	TRBD2	NA	TRBV7-7	TGTGCCAGCAGCTTAGTCCCTCTTGGACTAGCGGGCTCTGGGGCCAACGTCCTGACTTTC	CASSLVPLGLAGSGANVLTF
13	TRBJ2-5	NA	NA	TRBV6-6	TGTGCCAGCAGTTACGTCGACGGGGAGACCCAGTACTTC	CASSYVDGETQYF
15	TRBJ2-5	TRBD1	NA	TRBV5-4	TGTGCCAGCAGCTTCAGGGGGCCGGGGGAAGAGACCCAGTACTTC	CASSFRGPGEETQYF
15	TRBJ2-7	NA	NA	TRBV7-2	TGTGCCAGCAGCTTGGACCCCTCCAGGGGACCCGAGCAGTACTTC	CASSLDPSRGPEQYF
14	TRBJ2-3	TRBD1	NA	TRBV9	TGTGCCAGCAGCGGGACAGGGGTCACAGATACGCAGTATTTT	CASSGTGVTDTQYF
14	TRBJ1-2	NA	NA	TRBV18	TGTGCCAGCTCACCAGAGAGGGGACTCTATGGCTACACCTTC	CASSPERGLYGYTF
13	TRBJ1-2	NA	few	TRBV29-1	TGCAGCGCCACTGGAGGGGGGGCTGGTGGCTACACCTTC	CSATGGGAGGYTF